In this sample, the clone carrying this T cell receptor (beta chain) turned up once. This record belongs to a study of blood T cell repertoires in COVID-19. Study-level background: Whether acute or convalescent, the COVID-19 samples came from the United States, Italy and Spain. T cells, B-cell-depleted T cells, or PBMCs supplied cDNA or gDNA.

Authors' data handling: Amplification from reference gene primers served as the basis for estimated nucleated cell counts. Only in-frame clones appear in the TCRdb table, and some are missing; sequencing was by immunoSEQ multiplex PCR. V and J calls and clone size are given by that table; D and trimming were obtained from the DNA. The sample records approximately 300,000 clones, more than 80% being singletons. V was clipped by 5 bases and J by 9 bases, with 14 bases between them. Germline values: CDR1 LNHDA, CDR2 SQIVND (reference sequence). The CDR3 is made up of 14 amino acids. The rearrangement uses TRBV19 and TRBJ1-6; D is possibly TRBD1 (5 bases). Sequencing was done on a sample of peripheral blood. This sequence was found in a woman aged 40 to 55 with acute or convalescent COVID-19. CDR3 nucleotide sequence: TGTGCCAGTAGTTGGGACGGGGGAATTTCACCCCTCCACTTT. Translating gives CASSWDGGISPLHF.